The 14 T cell receptor beta chains listed next were all sequenced from one sample in a study of CD8+CD57+ T cells in acquired aplastic anemia. Genomic DNA, the template, was used for profiling of the TCR beta VDJ and CDR3. TCRdb re-analysed the reads in MiXCR, keeping a single row per CDR3 protein. The sample carries some 240,000 distinct CDR3 sequences, 30% to 40% recorded once. Sequencing was done on a sample of sorted CD4+, CD8+, or CD8+CD57+ T cells (not recorded which) from PBMCs. These receptors came from a human donor in good health, serving as a control.

Worth noting for this clonotype: This sequence may be a read error, since a much larger clone differs from it by one base. This chain links TRBV6-2 or TRBV6-3 with TRBJ1-3, with a possible D match to TRBD1 (5 bases). The CDR3 is 18 amino acids. CDR1 is MNHEY, CDR2 SVGEGT, per germline. V shed 4 bases and J shed 2 bases, with 21 bases lying between them. The CDR3 is CASSSAADKVYPGNTIYF. The DNA for the CDR3 is TGTGCCAGCAGTTCTGCAGCGGACAAGGTGTATCCTGGAAACACCATATATTTT.

This clonotype was counted many times. The chain couples TRBV11-2 to TRBJ2-7; D may be TRBD1 or TRBD2 (6 bases each). Germline V lookup: CDR1 SGHAT, CDR2 FQNNGV. The CDR3 is 15 residues long. V was trimmed by 5 bases and J by 6 bases, leaving 20 bases between them. For the CDR3, the DNA is TGTGCCAGCAGCAGAAACAGGGAGGCTGCTTTCGAGCAGTACTTC. This encodes CASSRNREAAFEQYF.

Ten or more counts support this clonotype. J is TRBJ1-1 and V is TRBV24-1, with TRBD1 as a possible D gene (6 bases). Germline V CDR1 and CDR2: KGHDR, SFDVKD. Trimming shortened V by 5 bases and J by 5 bases, and 14 bases separated the two germline ends. The CDR3 has 14 amino acids. As DNA, the CDR3 is TGTGCCACCAGTGCCTCAGGGGTGGGAACTGAAGCTTTCTTT. Amino acids: CATSASGVGTEAFF.

This clonotype was seen repeatedly, ten times or more. The CDR3 reads CATSGKTGKADGYTF. For the CDR3, the DNA is TGTGCCACCAGTGGCAAGACAGGGAAGGCGGATGGCTACACCTTC. V gene TRBV24-1 combines with J gene TRBJ1-2; 7 nucleotides agree with TRBD1. CDR1 KGHDR and CDR2 SFDVKD come from the germline V gene. The junction had 11 bases not matched to a gene; V was cut back by 5 bases and J by 6 bases. CDR3 length: 15 residues.

The gene calls are TRBV7-9 and TRBJ1-2, with 9 bases identical to TRBD1. J gave up 6 bases and V 3 bases, and 5 bases lay outside the gene matches. Per the germline V gene, CDR1 is SEHNR and CDR2 is FQNEAQ (reference sequence). The CDR3 has 14 amino acids. This CDR3 reads CASSLDRGVDGYTF. Written as DNA, the CDR3 is TGTGCCAGCAGCTTGGACAGGGGAGTTGATGGCTACACCTTC.

Only a few counts were recorded for this clonotype. The chain combines TRBV30 with TRBJ1-2, with D hard to call. The V gene lost 2 bases and the J gene lost 5 bases, with 12 bases spanning the gap. The CDR3 is 13 residues long. CDR1 is GTSNPN, CDR2 SVGIG, per germline (reference sequence). In DNA form, the CDR3 reads TGTGCCTGGAGTCTCAGGTCCGGGTATGGCTACACCTTC. Translated, it gives CAWSLRSGYGYTF.

The chain employs TRBV12-3 or TRBV12-4 and TRBJ1-1, with D tentatively TRBD1 (5 bases). The ends were cut back, 3 bases at V and 7 bases at J, with 15 bases in the middle. The CDR3 runs 14 residues. CDR3 DNA: TGTGCCAGCAGTTTCTTTGCGGGGCCGGGTGAAGCTTTCTTT. As protein: CASSFFAGPGEAFF.

The chain recombines TRBV19 with TRBJ1-1; D is uncertain. V was clipped by 10 bases and J by 5 bases, with 14 bases between them. The germline CDR1 and CDR2 sequences are LNHDA and SQIVND (reference sequence). The CDR3 runs 12 residues. The CDR3, as DNA: TGTGCCACCCGGGAGGGAGGGACTGAAGCTTTCTTT. It specifies CATREGGTEAFF.

This clonotype occurred a few times. This sequence joins TRBV19 and TRBJ1-5; D gene unclear. The CDR3 has 13 amino acids. Trimming stripped 4 bases from V and 12 bases from J, with 16 bases between. CDR1 is LNHDA, CDR2 SQIVND, per germline (reference sequence). The CDR3 DNA reads as TGTGCCAGTAGTAGGCCACCGTTTGGCCACCAGCATTTT. It yields the protein CASSRPPFGHQHF.

A few counts support this clonotype. This chain connects TRBV7-3 to TRBJ2-1; a weak D match, TRBD2 (8 bases). V was trimmed by 1 base and J by 4 bases, leaving 17 bases between them. This CDR3 contains 17 residues. Germline loops: CDR1 SGHTA, CDR2 FQGTGA. CDR3 sequence reads: CASSLNRGLAGYNEQFF. CDR3 DNA sequence: TGTGCCAGCAGCTTAAATAGGGGGCTAGCGGGTTACAATGAGCAGTTCTTC.

The table lists this clonotype with many counts. The chain couples TRBV7-9 to TRBJ2-3; no clear D gene. The CDR3 runs to 12 residues. Germline-derived CDR1 and CDR2 are SEHNR and FQNEAQ (reference sequence). Trimming removed 3 bases from V and 6 bases from J, with 7 bases in between. DNA for the CDR3: TGTGCCAGCAGCTTGACGGCGGATACGCAGTATTTT. Residues: CASSLTADTQYF. Supplemented by reference TRBV7-9 and TRBJ2-3, the full variable domain reads DTGVSQNPRHKITKRGQNVTFRCDPISEHNRLYWYRQTLGQGPEFLTYFQNEAQLEKSRLLSDRFSAERPKGSFSTLEIQRTEQGDSAMYLCASSLTADTQYFGPGTRLTVL.

The table lists this clonotype with a few counts. The chain uses TRBV4-2 and TRBJ2-3; 10 nucleotides align to TRBD2. CDR1 and CDR2 (germline): LGHNA, YNFKEQ. The CDR3 totals 16 residues. V gave up 3 bases and J gave up 0 bases; unmatched junction bases: 3. This CDR3 is CASSHLLAGSTDTQYF. The CDR3 DNA is TGTGCCAGCAGCCACCTACTAGCGGGAAGCACAGATACGCAGTATTTT.

V and J are TRBV10-3 and TRBJ2-7, with TRBD1 matching over 9 bases. Germline CDR1 ENHRY, CDR2 SYGVKD. The CDR3 runs to 14 residues. The junction had 7 bases not matched to a gene; V was cut back by 5 bases and J by 5 bases. The chain's CDR3 is CAISPGTGSNEQYF. CDR3 nucleotide sequence: TGTGCCATCAGTCCCGGGACAGGGTCTAACGAGCAGTACTTC.

This clonotype came up many times. V and J are TRBV9 and TRBJ2-7; 7 bases line up with TRBD1. The V gene's germline CDR1 is SGDLS and CDR2 YYNGEE. After removal of 0 bases from V and 1 base from J, the junction contained 7 bases not matched to a gene. The CDR3 runs to 16 residues. The CDR3 spells CASSVGGGLGSYEQYF. The DNA for the CDR3 is TGTGCCAGCAGCGTAGGAGGGGGCCTAGGTTCCTACGAGCAGTACTTC.